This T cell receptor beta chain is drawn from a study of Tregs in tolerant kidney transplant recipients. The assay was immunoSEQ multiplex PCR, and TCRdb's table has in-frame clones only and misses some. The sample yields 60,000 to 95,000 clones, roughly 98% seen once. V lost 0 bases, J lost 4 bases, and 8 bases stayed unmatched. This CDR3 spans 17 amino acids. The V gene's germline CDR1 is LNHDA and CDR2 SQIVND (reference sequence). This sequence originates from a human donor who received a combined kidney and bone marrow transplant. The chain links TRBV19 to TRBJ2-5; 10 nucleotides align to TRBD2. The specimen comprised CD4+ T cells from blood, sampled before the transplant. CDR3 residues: CASSIDPPSGGRETQYF. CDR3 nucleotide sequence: TGTGCCAGTAGTATAGATCCTCCTAGCGGGGGTCGAGAGACCCAGTACTTC.